The 22 T cell receptor beta chains below come from one sample, sequenced in a study of blood T cells in healthy people across ages. For the second PCR, which ran for about 6 to 11 cycles, a sample-barcoded 5' primer and a J-beta primer mix were used. MiXCR, applied by TCRdb to the 5' RACE reads, yields one record per CDR3 protein. The sample holds roughly 1.7 million distinct CDR3 sequences, about 35% seen once. What was sequenced was blood. These receptors all come from a woman aged 25-40 years in good health.

There are a few counts of this clonotype. This chain connects TRBV27 to TRBJ2-3; the match to TRBD2 covers 9 bases. Looked up from germline, CDR1 is MNHEY and CDR2 is SMNVEV (reference sequence). V lost 4 bases and J lost 2; bases outside the gene matches: 4. CDR3 length: 15 amino acids. The CDR3, as DNA: TGTGCCAGCAGTTCATGGACTAGCGACACAGATACGCAGTATTTT. Protein: CASSSWTSDTDTQYF.

This clonotype was detected a few times. The genes are TRBV9 and TRBJ2-5; a possible D gene is TRBD2 (5 bases). The CDR3 covers 16 residues. The V gene's germline CDR1 is SGDLS and CDR2 YYNGEE. Trimming removed 1 base from V and 3 bases from J, with 16 bases in between. CDR3 in amino acids: CASSVSVGREKETQYF. The CDR3 coding sequence is TGTGCCAGCAGCGTATCAGTGGGGAGAGAGAAAGAGACCCAGTACTTC.

The rearrangement uses TRBV29-1 and TRBJ2-1; TRBD2 matches 11 bases. CDR3 length: 15 residues. The V gene end was trimmed by 4 bases and the J gene end by 10 bases; junction bases not matched to a gene: 12. The V gene's germline CDR1 is SQVTM and CDR2 ANQGSEA. CDR3 residues: CSVGTLAGGPGEQFF. The DNA of the CDR3 is TGCAGCGTTGGGACCTTAGCGGGGGGGCCGGGGGAGCAGTTCTTC.

J is TRBJ1-2 and V is TRBV12-3 or TRBV12-4; D is undetermined. V lost 7 bases, J lost 1 base, and 10 bases lay in between. CDR3 length equals 13 residues. The CDR3 DNA follows: TGTGCCAGCATGGAGGACGGTAACTATGGCTACACCTTC. Translated, it gives CASMEDGNYGYTF.

V and J are TRBV4-1 and TRBJ2-3, with 16 positions matching TRBD2. Germline V gene sequence: CDR1 MGHRA, CDR2 YSYEKL. The CDR3 runs to 15 residues. With V trimmed by 1 base and J by 10 bases, 2 bases remained unmatched. The CDR3 DNA is TGCGCCAGCAGCCAAGCCGGGACTAGCGGGAGGGCGCAGTATTTT. Amino acid sequence: CASSQAGTSGRAQYF.

This rearrangement joins TRBV6-4 to TRBJ1-2; no reliable D call. Germline V lookup: CDR1 MRHNA, CDR2 SNTAGT. This CDR3 spans 12 amino acids. V dropped 6 bases and J dropped 0 bases, with 5 bases sitting between them. DNA of the CDR3: TGTGCCAGCAGAGGAGCTAACTATGGCTACACCTTC. The encoded protein is CASRGANYGYTF.

The chain has TRBV5-1 and TRBJ2-4, with 7 bases lining up with TRBD2. TRBJ2-7 explains the end of the DNA better; the J call may be wrong. This CDR3 region has 15 residues. CDR1 and CDR2 from the germline V gene are SGHRS and YFSETQ. CDR3 in DNA: TGCGCCAGCAGCTTCCGTTCGGGAGGCTCCTACGAGCAGTACTTC. This translates into CASSFRSGGSYEQYF.

This clonotype has more than one count but fewer than ten. The CDR3 nucleotides read TGTGCCATCAGTGACTCGGTCCAGCTGGCTTTCTTT. Translating gives CAISDSVQLAFF. The chain uses TRBV10-3 and TRBJ1-1; D gene unclear. Germline CDR1 and CDR2: ENHRY and SYGVKD. This CDR3 is built from 12 residues. V shed 3 bases and J shed 11 bases, with 13 bases lying between them.

The chain links TRBV4-1 to TRBJ2-3; TRBD2 matches at 11 bases. J was trimmed by 4 bases and V by 0 bases; bases with no gene match: 12. Germline V gives CDR1 MGHRA, CDR2 YSYEKL. The CDR3 spans 19 residues. Here the CDR3 reads CASSQDFPPSGGLADTQYF. The CDR3 DNA sequence: TGCGCCAGCAGCCAAGATTTCCCCCCTAGCGGGGGGCTGGCAGATACGCAGTATTTT.

The genes are TRBV5-1 and TRBJ2-3, with D possibly being TRBD1 (5 bases). Trimming shortened V by 4 bases and J by 0 bases, and 15 bases separated the two germline ends. In germline, CDR1 is SGHRS, CDR2 YFSETQ. The CDR3 sequence is 16 residues long. The CDR3 sequence: CASSVRQKASTDTQYF. In DNA, the CDR3 is TGCGCCAGCAGCGTTAGACAGAAAGCTAGCACAGATACGCAGTATTTT.

On this clonotype: Sequence at one end of the junction differs from germline and may be a read error. The chain employs TRBV20-1 and TRBJ2-3; D is ambiguous. The CDR3 extends over 13 amino acids. Germline CDR1 DFQATT, CDR2 SNEGSKA (reference sequence). The CDR3 bases are TGCAGTGCGAGAGTAGACGGGCCAGATACGCAGTATTTT. Translated: CSARVDGPDTQYF.

This clonotype appeared a few times. The V and J genes are TRBV4-1 and TRBJ1-2, with D perhaps TRBD1 (6 bases). CDR3 length: 16 amino acids. CDR1 and CDR2 from the germline V gene are MGHRA and YSYEKL. Trimming shortened V by 0 bases and J by 2 bases, and 13 bases separated the two germline ends. Here the CDR3 DNA reads TGCGCCAGCAGCCAAGATAGGGAAACAGGGAACTATGGCTACACCTTC. Encoded protein: CASSQDRETGNYGYTF.

This chain links TRBV28 with TRBJ2-7; the D is unclear. V dropped 5 bases and J dropped 3 bases, with 20 bases sitting between them. CDR3 length equals 16 residues. The germline gives CDR1 MDHEN, CDR2 SYDVKM. The CDR3 DNA reads as TGTGCCAGCAGTCCCCAGCCGGAAACGATCGTCTACGAGCAGTACTTC. Translation gives CASSPQPETIVYEQYF.

In its sample, this clonotype was seen a few times. For the CDR3, the DNA is TGCAGTGCTAGCGACGGGGGCCGAGCGGAGACCCAGTACTTC. This encodes CSASDGGRAETQYF. The gene calls are TRBV20-1 and TRBJ2-5, with D possibly being TRBD1 or TRBD2 (6 bases each). Trimming removed 3 bases at V and 5 bases at J, with 16 bases between. Germline V lookup: CDR1 DFQATT, CDR2 SNEGSKA (reference sequence). The CDR3 is made up of 14 amino acids.

A single count supports this clonotype. One end of the junction fails to match germline, which may point to a read error. This rearrangement joins TRBV12-3 or TRBV12-4 to TRBJ2-3; 8 bases are shared with TRBD2. CDR3 length: 15 amino acids. CDR3 DNA sequence: TGTGCCAGCAGTACCAGCGGGAGAGGGGCAGATACGGAGTATTTT. Translated: CASSTSGRGADTEYF.

This clonotype has just one count. CDR3 region: CASSEETGTAFF. The DNA for the CDR3 is TGTGCCAGCAGTGAGGAAACAGGGACGGCTTTCTTT. The chain has TRBV25-1 and TRBJ1-1; TRBD1 might be the D (6 bases). CDR3 length: 12 amino acids. Germline-derived CDR1 and CDR2 are MGHDK and SYGVNS. With 3 bases removed from V and 11 bases from J, the gap between germline ends came to 13 bases.

This clonotype was seen a handful of times. The CDR3 spells CASSQDGNSEQYF. The CDR3 DNA sequence: TGTGCCAGCAGCCAAGATGGAAATAGTGAGCAGTACTTC. This chain connects TRBV3-1 to TRBJ2-7, with D hard to call. The V gene's germline CDR1 is LGHDT and CDR2 YNNKEL (reference sequence). With 0 bases removed from V and 7 bases from J, the gap between germline ends came to 10 bases. There are 13 residues in the CDR3.

V usage is TRBV6-4 and J usage is TRBJ2-7; D is unclear. The germline V gene has CDR1 MRHNA and CDR2 SNTAGT. This CDR3 contains 9 residues. CDR3 loop: CSLVYEQYF. In DNA, the CDR3 is TGTTCCTTGGTCTACGAGCAGTACTTC.

This clonotype was counted between two and nine times. The chain combines TRBV18 with TRBJ2-5; D is possibly TRBD1 or TRBD2 (5 bases each). The CDR3 contains 15 residues. V lost 3 bases and J 11 bases, leaving 22 bases between the germline ends. Germline V gene sequence: CDR1 KGHSH, CDR2 LQKENI. The chain's CDR3 is CASSPRDGTKEGQYF. The CDR3 DNA follows: TGTGCCAGCTCACCCCGGGACGGCACGAAAGAGGGGCAGTACTTC.

This clonotype occurred a few times. This sequence joins TRBV20-1 and TRBJ1-2, with D possibly TRBD1 on 6 matching bases. Germline V gene sequence: CDR1 DFQATT, CDR2 SNEGSKA (reference sequence). The V gene lost 3 bases and the J gene lost 6 bases, with 11 bases spanning the gap. This CDR3 is built from 12 residues. This CDR3 reads CSASVRGDGYTF. The CDR3 DNA follows: TGCAGTGCTAGTGTTAGGGGGGATGGCTACACCTTC.

The chain couples TRBV7-8 to TRBJ2-1, with a weak D call TRBD2 (6 bases). V was shortened by 1 base and J by 11 bases, with 21 bases between the two germline ends. The V gene's germline CDR1 is SGHVS and CDR2 FQNEAQ. This CDR3 has 16 amino acids. CDR3 sequence: CASSLDPGRGIIQQFF. The CDR3 DNA reads as TGTGCCAGCAGCTTAGATCCGGGACGGGGGATAATTCAGCAGTTCTTC.

The table lists this clonotype with a few counts. This rearrangement joins TRBV9 to TRBJ2-3; D remains unclear. Germline V CDR1 and CDR2: SGDLS, YYNGEE. Trimming removed 6 bases at V and 4 bases at J, with 12 bases between. The CDR3 spans 13 residues. CDR3 in DNA: TGTGCCAGCAACCTGGGAACGGCAGATACGCAGTATTTT. Translating gives CASNLGTADTQYF.